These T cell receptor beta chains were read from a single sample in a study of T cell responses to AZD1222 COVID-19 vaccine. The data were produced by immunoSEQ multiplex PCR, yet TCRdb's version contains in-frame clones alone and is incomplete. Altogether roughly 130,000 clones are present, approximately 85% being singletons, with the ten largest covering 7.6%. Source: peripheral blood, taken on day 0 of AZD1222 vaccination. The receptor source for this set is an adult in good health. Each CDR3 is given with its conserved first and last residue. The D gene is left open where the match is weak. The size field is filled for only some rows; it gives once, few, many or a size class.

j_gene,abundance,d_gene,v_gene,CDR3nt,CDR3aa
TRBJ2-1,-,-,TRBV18,TGTGCCAGCTCACCAGGAAGGGTGAAGATCGATGAGCAGTTCTTC,CASSPGRVKIDEQFF
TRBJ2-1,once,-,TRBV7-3,TGTGCCAGCAGCTTCGGGAAAAACAATGAGCAGTTCTTC,CASSFGKNNEQFF
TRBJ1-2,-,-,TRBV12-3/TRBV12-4,TGTGCCAGCAGTGGGGACGGCTATGGCTACACCTTC,CASSGDGYGYTF
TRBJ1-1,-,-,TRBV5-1,TGCGCCAGCAATGGGGTGGGGGCTCAGGGCACTGAAGCTTTCTTT,CASNGVGAQGTEAFF
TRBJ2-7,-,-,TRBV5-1,TGCGCCAGCAGCAGCCTCGGGGGAGGCGAGCAGTACTTC,CASSSLGGGEQYF
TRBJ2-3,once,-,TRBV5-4,TGTGCCAGCAGCTTGCCCGGGGTTGTAGGCACAGATACGCAGTATTTT,CASSLPGVVGTDTQYF
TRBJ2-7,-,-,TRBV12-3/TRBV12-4,TGTGCCAGCAGTACAATTGGGGGAGCCGAGCAGTACTTC,CASSTIGGAEQYF
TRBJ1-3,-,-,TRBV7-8,TGTGCCAGCAGCCCCATGGGGTTTCCGGGAGCTGGAAACACCATATATTTT,CASSPMGFPGAGNTIYF
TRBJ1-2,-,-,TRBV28,TGTGCCAGCTCGAGAAGGGGCTACACCTTC,CASSRRGYTF
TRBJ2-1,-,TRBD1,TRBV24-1,TGTGCCACCAGTGATGGACAGGGGCGCGGAGGCGGGACCCCACGCAATGAGCAGTTCTTC,CATSDGQGRGGGTPRNEQFF
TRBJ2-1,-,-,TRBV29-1,TGCAGCGTTGAGGAGCAACAGGGACCCTACAATGAGCAGTTCTTC,CSVEEQQGPYNEQFF
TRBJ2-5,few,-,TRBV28,TGTGCCAGCAGTGATGGGGCCCAGTACTTC,CASSDGAQYF
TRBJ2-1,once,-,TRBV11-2,TGTGCCAGCAGCTCGACCGGCCTCTCCTACAATGAGCAGTTCTTC,CASSSTGLSYNEQFF
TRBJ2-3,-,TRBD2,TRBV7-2,TGTGCCAGCAGCCCATCAATAGCGGGAGCTAGCACAGATACGCAGTATTTT,CASSPSIAGASTDTQYF
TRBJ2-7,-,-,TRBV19,TGTGCCAGCACATCGGGCTACGAGCAGTACTTC,CASTSGYEQYF
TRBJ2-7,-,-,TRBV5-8,TGTGCCAGCAGCCGGGACTTCGAGCAGTACTTC,CASSRDFEQYF
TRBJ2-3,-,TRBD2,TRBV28,TGTGCCAGCAGTTTGTGGATTAGCGGGGAGACGCAGTATTTT,CASSLWISGETQYF
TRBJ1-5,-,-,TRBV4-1,TGCGCCAGCAGCCAAGGACCGAGCCGGCCCCAGCATTTT,CASSQGPSRPQHF
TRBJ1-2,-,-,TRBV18,TGTGCCAGCTCGCCAAACCCACGTGACCCCTATGGCTACACCTTC,CASSPNPRDPYGYTF
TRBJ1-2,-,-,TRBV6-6,TGTGCCAGCAGTTCGTACCAGGGCTCGTGGGATGGCTACACCTTC,CASSSYQGSWDGYTF
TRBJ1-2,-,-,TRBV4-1,TGCGCCAGCAGCCAAGATCTGAGATCTGGCTACACCTTC,CASSQDLRSGYTF
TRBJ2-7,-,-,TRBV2,TGTGCCAGCAGTGAATCGGGCACATACGAGCAGTACTTC,CASSESGTYEQYF
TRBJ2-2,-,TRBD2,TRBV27,TGTGCCAGCAGTTTATCGGCTAGCGGAAAAGCCGGGGAGCTGTTTTTT,CASSLSASGKAGELFF
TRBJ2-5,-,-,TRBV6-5,TGTGCCAGCAGCGTCCTCGTAGCGTGGGAGACCCAGTACTTC,CASSVLVAWETQYF
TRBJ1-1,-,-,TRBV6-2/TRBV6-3,TGTGCCAGCAGCACGGACGCGTTGGGCACTGAAGCTTTCTTT,CASSTDALGTEAFF
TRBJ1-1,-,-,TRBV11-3,TGTGCCAGCAGCATAGGAGGTAGGAAAACTGGAGGCACTGAAGCTTTCTTT,CASSIGGRKTGGTEAFF
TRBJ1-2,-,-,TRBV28,TGTGCCAGCAGTTTGGGGCGGAACTATGGCTACACCTTC,CASSLGRNYGYTF
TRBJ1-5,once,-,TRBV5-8,TGTGCCAGCAGTAAACCGGGGCTTAATCAGCCCCAGCATTTT,CASSKPGLNQPQHF
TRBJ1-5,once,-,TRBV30,TGTGCCTGTCGGGGGGTCGGGTTCAATCAGCCCCAGCATTTT,CACRGVGFNQPQHF
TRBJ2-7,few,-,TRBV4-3,TGCGCCAGCAGCCAAGAAAGGGGCAGCTACGAGCAGTACTTC,CASSQERGSYEQYF